These 29 T cell receptor beta chains were sequenced from one sample in a study of blood T cell repertoires in COVID-19. Sequencing used immunoSEQ multiplex PCR; TCRdb keeps in-frame clones, though not all of them. The data hold some 380,000 clones, with about four fifths observed a single time. Sequencing was carried out using peripheral blood. Receptors were obtained from a human donor with acute or convalescent COVID-19. The donor label of this sample is uncertain.

V and J are TRBV6-5 and TRBJ2-7, with TRBD1 matching 7 bases. From germline, CDR1 is MNHEY and CDR2 SVGAGI. The CDR3 is 13 amino acids. The V and J ends lost 5 bases and 9 bases, in that order; junction bases with no gene match: 10. Here the CDR3 reads CASSLGGQDGQYF. CDR3 bases: TGTGCCAGCAGTCTAGGGGGCCAGGACGGGCAGTACTTC.

The chain carries TRBV6-6 and TRBJ2-5; TRBD2 might be the D (7 bases). The CDR3 length is 15 residues. Trimming removed 4 bases from V and 5 bases from J, with 17 bases in between. Germline assignment: CDR1 MNHNY and CDR2 SVGAGI (reference sequence). The DNA of the CDR3 is TGTGCCAGCAGTTCGTGGGGGGGGCGTGGGGAGACCCAGTACTTC. It is translated as CASSSWGGRGETQYF.

The chain recombines TRBV27 with TRBJ1-2; maybe TRBD1 (5 bases). V lost 6 bases, J lost 7 bases, and 15 bases lay in between. Germline V gives CDR1 MNHEY, CDR2 SMNVEV (reference sequence). CDR3 length: 13 residues. CDR3 protein: CASSLDSISGYTF. CDR3 nucleotide sequence: TGTGCCAGCAGCCTAGACAGTATAAGTGGCTACACCTTC.

This clone appeared a few times. The chain is built from TRBV7-2 and TRBJ1-1; 9 nucleotides agree with TRBD1. Germline CDR1 SGHTA, CDR2 FQGNSA. With V trimmed by 1 base and J by 5 bases, 11 bases remained unmatched. This CDR3 is 17 amino acids long. CDR3 loop: CASSLVGTGFVRTEAFF. CDR3 nucleotides: TGTGCCAGCAGCTTAGTCGGGACAGGGTTTGTTAGGACTGAAGCTTTCTTT.

CDR3 protein: CASGTPGRNTGELFF. In nucleotides, the CDR3 is TGTGCCAGTGGGACTCCGGGCCGGAACACCGGGGAGCTGTTTTTT. The rearrangement uses TRBV19 and TRBJ2-2, with D possibly TRBD2 on 6 matching bases. V lost 8 bases, J lost 1 base, and 14 bases lay in between. Germline V gene lookup returns CDR1 LNHDA and CDR2 SQIVND (reference sequence). There are 15 residues in the CDR3.

V and J are TRBV7-2 and TRBJ2-1; 9 positions agree with TRBD1. CDR1 and CDR2 from the germline V gene are SGHTA and FQGNSA. The CDR3 is 15 residues long. The ends lost 3 bases at V and 8 bases at J; junction bases unmatched: 8. The chain's CDR3 is CASSLVGQGVDEQFF. The CDR3 coding sequence is TGTGCCAGCAGCTTGGTGGGACAGGGCGTCGATGAGCAGTTCTTC.

The J gene is TRBJ1-1, the V gene TRBV29-1, with 9 bases aligning to TRBD1. The CDR3 contains 15 residues. Unmatched junction bases numbered 11, after V lost 5 bases and J lost 4 bases. Germline V gene data show CDR1 as SQVTM and CDR2 as ANQGSEA. CDR3 region: CSVLRDREKGTEAFF. CDR3 in DNA: TGCAGCGTTCTCCGGGACAGGGAAAAGGGCACTGAAGCTTTCTTT. Full variable domain (rest looked up from reference TRBV29-1 and TRBJ1-1): SAVISQKPSRDICQRGTSLTIQCQVDSQVTMMFWYRQQPGQSLTLIATANQGSEATYESGFVIDKFPISRPNLTFSTLTVSNMSPEDSSIYLCSVLRDREKGTEAFFGQGTRLTVV.

The chain carries TRBV7-9 and TRBJ1-6; D remains unclear. The CDR3 runs 14 residues. Germline values: CDR1 SEHNR, CDR2 FQNEAQ (reference sequence). V gave up 1 base and J gave up 4 bases, with 5 bases separating them. CDR3 sequence reads: CASSLGGYNSPLHF. DNA of the CDR3: TGTGCCAGCAGCTTAGGAGGGTATAATTCACCCCTCCACTTT.

The rearrangement links TRBV19 to TRBJ1-1, with D possibly being TRBD1 (5 bases). V lost 3 bases to trimming and J lost 0 bases, with 11 bases between them. Germline values: CDR1 LNHDA, CDR2 SQIVND (reference sequence). The CDR3 consists of 15 residues. The CDR3 DNA is TGTGCCAGTAGTATTCGGGCAGGGATGAACACTGAAGCTTTCTTT. Translated: CASSIRAGMNTEAFF.

The chain links TRBV5-4 to TRBJ1-6; TRBD1 aligns across 9 bases. Trimming at V came to 4 bases and at J to 7 bases, leaving 6 bases not matched to a gene. This CDR3 has 15 residues. Germline V gives CDR1 SGHNT, CDR2 YYREEE (reference sequence). The CDR3 loop reads CASSQGTGLNSPLHF. The CDR3 DNA is TGTGCCAGCAGCCAAGGGACAGGGTTGAATTCACCCCTCCACTTT.

This clone was observed a few times. The chain uses TRBV5-1 and TRBJ2-1, with TRBD2 identical over 11 bases. Germline values: CDR1 SGHRS, CDR2 YFSETQ. V was pared by 0 bases and J by 7 bases, with 3 bases of the junction left unmatched. The CDR3 loop spans 15 amino acids. CDR3 in amino acids: CASSLGLAGQNEQFF. DNA for the CDR3: TGCGCCAGCAGCTTGGGACTAGCGGGGCAGAATGAGCAGTTCTTC.

The chain uses TRBV24-1 and TRBJ1-5; D may be TRBD1 (6 bases). CDR3 length: 15 amino acids. CDR1 and CDR2 from the germline V gene are KGHDR and SFDVKD. Trimming removed 4 bases at V and 4 bases at J, with 13 bases between. CDR3 amino acids: CATSDPGTHNQPQHF. The CDR3 nucleotides are TGTGCCACCAGTGACCCCGGGACACATAATCAGCCCCAGCATTTT.

The genes are TRBV28 and TRBJ1-6; D remains ambiguous. In germline, CDR1 is MDHEN, CDR2 SYDVKM. The length of the CDR3 is 12 residues. Trimming removed 3 bases from V and 9 bases from J, with 6 bases in between. The chain's CDR3 is CASSFSISPLHF. Written as DNA, the CDR3 is TGTGCCAGCAGTTTTTCCATTTCACCCCTCCACTTT.

The chain combines TRBV27 with TRBJ1-2, with 7 bases aligning to TRBD1. Germline CDR1 and CDR2: MNHEY and SMNVEV (reference sequence). CDR3 length: 15 amino acids. With V trimmed by 2 bases and J by 5 bases, 8 bases remained unmatched. In DNA form, the CDR3 reads TGTGCCAGCAGTTTAGGGGTCGGGACAGCTTATGGCTACACCTTC. Translated: CASSLGVGTAYGYTF.

This clone has just one count. This chain links TRBV30 with TRBJ1-6, with D unclear. This CDR3 is 15 amino acids long. Germline CDR1 is GTSNPN and CDR2 is SVGIG (reference sequence). V lost 3 bases, J lost 5 bases, and 14 bases lay in between. The CDR3 nucleotides read TGTGCCTGGAGGGTCGGCTTCCTAGATAATTCACCCCTCCACTTT. Residues: CAWRVGFLDNSPLHF.

The chain uses TRBV11-1 and TRBJ2-7; D ambiguous. CDR1 SGHAT and CDR2 FQDESV come from the germline V gene (reference sequence). The length of the CDR3 is 14 residues. V lost 4 bases and J lost 0, with 10 bases in between. CDR3 in DNA: TGTGCCAGCAGCTCCTTATCTTTCTCCTACGAGCAGTACTTC. This encodes CASSSLSFSYEQYF.

The chain couples TRBV5-5 to TRBJ2-4, with D uncertain. This CDR3 is 12 amino acids long. Germline V gene lookup returns CDR1 SGHKS and CDR2 YYEKEE (reference sequence). Trimming left V 0 bases short and J 9 bases short, with 7 bases between. In DNA, the CDR3 is TGTGCCAGCAGCTTGGTTTCCGGCATTCAGTACTTC. Its translation: CASSLVSGIQYF.

The rearrangement links TRBV7-9 to TRBJ1-2; D not resolved. With 5 bases removed from V and 6 bases from J, the gap between germline ends came to 13 bases. The germline gives CDR1 SEHNR, CDR2 FQNEAQ (reference sequence). The CDR3 runs 13 residues. DNA for the CDR3: TGTGCCAGCAGCCCTTTACGGGGAGATGGCTACACCTTC. This codes for CASSPLRGDGYTF.

This clone was seen once. The chain links TRBV10-3 to TRBJ1-1, with D possibly TRBD1 on 5 matching bases. The CDR3 has 14 residues. In germline, CDR1 is ENHRY, CDR2 SYGVKD. V was clipped by 3 bases and J by 4 bases, with 12 bases between them. The chain's CDR3 is CAISDGGLGTEAFF. In DNA form, the CDR3 reads TGTGCCATCAGTGATGGGGGGTTGGGCACTGAAGCTTTCTTT.

The gene calls are TRBV6-5 and TRBJ1-2; D remains ambiguous. CDR1 is MNHEY, CDR2 SVGAGI, per germline. The ends were cut back, 2 bases at V and 2 bases at J, with 9 bases in the middle. The CDR3 runs to 14 residues. DNA of the CDR3: TGTGCCAGCAGTTACGCAGTTCCGAACTATGGCTACACCTTC. Protein: CASSYAVPNYGYTF.

The chain has TRBV2 and TRBJ1-4; TRBD1 might be the D (6 bases). Trimming left V 6 bases short and J 4 bases short, with 15 bases between. The CDR3 is 15 residues long. Germline CDR1 and CDR2: SNHLY and FYNNEI. CDR3 sequence reads: CASRTQGTFNEKLFF. The DNA of the CDR3 is TGTGCCAGCAGAACCCAGGGGACCTTTAATGAAAAACTGTTTTTT.

This clone was recorded a few times. This rearrangement joins TRBV2 to TRBJ1-1, with TRBD1 matching over 7 bases. From germline, CDR1 is SNHLY and CDR2 FYNNEI. This CDR3 has 16 amino acids. V lost 9 bases to trimming and J lost 5 bases; unmatched junction nucleotides: 18. The CDR3 nucleotides read TGTGCCAGTTTCAGACAGGGTGGGACTCTAGGGACTGAAGCTTTCTTT. This translates into CASFRQGGTLGTEAFF.

This rearrangement joins TRBV7-9 to TRBJ1-5, with a possible D match to TRBD1 (5 bases). CDR3 size: 17 residues. CDR1 and CDR2 from the germline V gene are SEHNR and FQNEAQ (reference sequence). Deletions cut 1 base from V and 6 bases from J, with 19 bases between. DNA for the CDR3: TGTGCCAGCAGCTTAGAGGTACCCAGGGATTTAGGTCAGCCCCAGCATTTT. This gives the protein CASSLEVPRDLGQPQHF.

Points on this clone: In the same sample, other DNA sequences code for this CDR3. V and J are TRBV7-9 and TRBJ1-2; D possibly corresponds to TRBD1 (5 bases). V gave up 5 bases and J gave up 0 bases, with 10 bases separating them. The CDR3 spans 14 residues. Germline CDR1 is SEHNR and CDR2 is FQNEAQ (reference sequence). As DNA, the CDR3 is TGTGCCAGCAGCCTTGTAGGGGCTAACTATGGCTACACCTTC. Its protein product is CASSLVGANYGYTF.

This chain uses TRBV5-6 with TRBJ1-5; 9 bases map to TRBD1. Per germline, CDR1 SGHDT and CDR2 YYEEEE. V trimming: 4 bases; J trimming: 6 bases; junction bases outside the gene matches: 5. The CDR3 sequence is 14 residues long. In nucleotides, the CDR3 is TGTGCCAGCAGCCTAACAGGGGGCCCTCAGCCCCAGCATTTT. It encodes CASSLTGGPQPQHF.

This clone was detected a few times. The rearrangement uses TRBV30 and TRBJ1-2; 8 positions agree with TRBD1. V shed 8 bases and J 2 bases; nucleotides not matched to a gene: 10. CDR1 and CDR2 (germline): GTSNPN, SVGIG (reference sequence). The CDR3 runs 14 residues. The CDR3 is CAHIRTGLNYGYTF. The CDR3 region has the DNA TGTGCCCATATAAGGACAGGGCTGAACTATGGCTACACCTTC.

This clone showed up just once. This chain links TRBV24-1 with TRBJ1-5; D is undetermined. The CDR3 extends over 12 amino acids. Germline V gene lookup returns CDR1 KGHDR and CDR2 SFDVKD. V was trimmed by 7 bases and J by 3 bases, leaving 6 bases between them. The CDR3 protein is CATSEDNQPQHF. The CDR3 DNA follows: TGTGCCACCAGCGAGGACAATCAGCCCCAGCATTTT.

The CDR3 coding sequence is TGTGCCAGCAGCTTACCGACAGCTGGGGCCAACGTCCTGACTTTC. The encoded protein is CASSLPTAGANVLTF. V gene TRBV5-6 combines with J gene TRBJ2-6; TRBD1 is a possible D gene (5 bases). The CDR3 runs to 15 residues. Germline V gene sequence: CDR1 SGHDT, CDR2 YYEEEE. Trimming removed 2 bases at V and 2 bases at J, with 8 bases between.

The V call is TRBV6-5, the J call TRBJ1-2; D is undetermined. The germline gives CDR1 MNHEY, CDR2 SVGAGI. The CDR3 totals 16 residues. Trimming cost V 2 bases and J 6 bases, with 19 bases left between them. The CDR3 spells CASSYTTGLSKNGYTF. In DNA form, the CDR3 reads TGTGCCAGCAGTTACACGACTGGATTATCAAAGAATGGCTACACCTTC.